One and the same sample provided the 16 T cell receptor beta chains below, sequenced in a study of T cell repertoires in cytomegalovirus infection. Their antigen targets remain unknown. TCRdb re-called the reads through MiXCR, storing one row per CDR3 protein. This sample yields about a million distinct CDR3 sequences, of which approximately 32% are seen a single time; around an eighth belongs to the top ten. The source was cultured CD8+ T cells from PBMCs, collected from culture after CMV antigen stimulation. Source of these receptors: a human donor in good health (CMV status not recorded). Some clones in this sample may be carry-over from other donors' samples.

Here the CDR3 DNA reads TGTGCCAGCATGTGGGGATACGAGCAGTACTTC. This sequence encodes CASMWGYEQYF. The chain uses TRBV27 and TRBJ2-7; D remains ambiguous. The CDR3 runs to 11 residues. Germline CDR1 reads MNHEY; CDR2 reads SMNVEV (reference sequence). V dropped 7 bases and J dropped 4 bases, with 8 bases sitting between them.

This clonotype has more than one count but fewer than ten. The chain recombines TRBV29-1 with TRBJ1-2; 10 bases are a match to TRBD1. The germline gives CDR1 SQVTM, CDR2 ANQGSEA. The CDR3 spans 15 residues. J was trimmed by 8 bases and V by 0 bases; bases with no gene match: 9. The CDR3 bases are TGCAGCGTTGAAGATCTGGACAGGGGGACGGAGGGCTACACCTTC. It yields the protein CSVEDLDRGTEGYTF.

This clonotype was observed a handful of times. CDR3 region: CASTHLRDRINQPQHF. In DNA, the CDR3 is TGTGCCAGTACCCATTTAAGGGACAGAATTAATCAGCCCCAGCATTTT. This sequence joins TRBV19 and TRBJ1-5; 7 nucleotides match TRBD1. Germline V gives CDR1 LNHDA, CDR2 SQIVND (reference sequence). The CDR3 runs 16 residues. With 7 bases clipped from V and 4 bases from J, the junction kept 13 bases outside the gene matches.

The chain is built from TRBV6-2 or TRBV6-3 and TRBJ2-1; D is unresolved. CDR1 is MNHEY and CDR2 is SVGEGT in the germline V gene. This CDR3 has 14 residues. V dropped 2 bases and J dropped 5 bases, with 10 bases sitting between them. CDR3 DNA: TGTGCCAGCAGTTACAGCCTAGGACACAATGAGCAGTTCTTC. Protein sequence: CASSYSLGHNEQFF.

The sample holds a few counts of this clonotype. The chain combines TRBV4-3 with TRBJ2-1, with D tentatively TRBD1 or TRBD2 (5 bases each). Trimming removed 0 bases at V and 7 bases at J, with 13 bases between. This CDR3 contains 15 residues. Germline V gene lookup returns CDR1 LGHNA and CDR2 YSLEER. The CDR3 DNA reads as TGCGCCAGCAGCCAAGATTGGGGGTTGGTAAATGAGCAGTTCTTC. This gives the protein CASSQDWGLVNEQFF.

This clonotype was seen at least ten times. This chain connects TRBV20-1 to TRBJ2-1, with 8 bases identical to TRBD2. V lost 5 bases, J lost 3 bases, and 12 bases stayed unmatched. The germline V gene encodes CDR1 DFQATT and CDR2 SNEGSKA (reference sequence). The CDR3 length is 16 residues. This CDR3 reads CSAVHFSGGFYNEQFF. For the CDR3, the DNA is TGCAGTGCTGTCCACTTCAGCGGGGGTTTCTACAATGAGCAGTTCTTC.

The rearrangement links TRBV9 to TRBJ2-1, with 9 bases that match TRBD2. CDR3 length: 15 residues. J gave up 6 bases and V 4 bases, and 8 bases lay outside the gene matches. The germline V gene encodes CDR1 SGDLS and CDR2 YYNGEE. CDR3 protein: CASSSGTSLLNEQFF. In DNA, the CDR3 is TGTGCCAGCAGCTCCGGGACTAGCCTTCTCAATGAGCAGTTCTTC. The complete variable domain, with remaining parts taken from reference TRBV9 and TRBJ2-1, reads DSGVTQTPKHLITATGQRVTLRCSPRSGDLSVYWYQQSLDQGLQFLIQYYNGEERAKGNILERFSAQQFPDLHSELNLSSLELGDSALYFCASSSGTSLLNEQFFGPGTRLTVL.

This clonotype was recorded a few times. The V and J genes are TRBV12-3 or TRBV12-4 and TRBJ2-7, with D tentatively TRBD1 or TRBD2 (6 bases each). The V end was cut by 3 bases, the J end by 5 bases, with 11 bases between. CDR3 size: 13 residues. The CDR3 DNA reads as TGTGCCAGCAGTTTGGAGGGGGTGGACGAGCAGTACGTC. Protein: CASSLEGVDEQYV.

The chain is built from TRBV10-3 and TRBJ2-1; the D gene is possibly TRBD1 (6 bases). The CDR3 runs to 16 residues. Deletions cut 0 bases from V and 5 bases from J, with 14 bases between. The germline CDR1 and CDR2 sequences are ENHRY and SYGVKD. CDR3 in amino acids: CAISESGRYRDNEQFF. The CDR3 coding sequence is TGTGCCATCAGTGAGTCGGGACGATACAGGGACAATGAGCAGTTCTTC.

This clonotype was detected a few times. V usage is TRBV2 and J usage is TRBJ1-2, with a possible D match to TRBD1 (6 bases). This CDR3 comprises 15 residues. The germline gives CDR1 SNHLY, CDR2 FYNNEI. Trimming shortened V by 5 bases and J by 3 bases, and 16 bases separated the two germline ends. The CDR3 nucleotides are TGTGCCAGCAGTAGGGGGGACACTGGTGACTATGGCTACACCTTC. This gives the protein CASSRGDTGDYGYTF.

The chain combines TRBV3-1 with TRBJ1-3; D is possibly TRBD1 (6 bases). With 2 bases removed from V and 3 bases from J, the gap between germline ends came to 20 bases. The germline V gene encodes CDR1 LGHDT and CDR2 YNNKEL (reference sequence). The length of the CDR3 is 18 residues. The CDR3 DNA follows: TGTGCCAGCAGCCAACTGGGAACAGGGAAAAATTATGGAAACACCATATATTTT. Translation: CASSQLGTGKNYGNTIYF.

The chain joins TRBV7-4 to TRBJ2-4; TRBD1 might be the D (6 bases). The germline V gene encodes CDR1 SGHVT and CDR2 SQSDAQ. Deletions cut 5 bases from V and 2 bases from J, with 16 bases between. The CDR3 length is 16 residues. CDR3 amino acids: CASSLSQGMTKNIQYF. The CDR3, as DNA: TGTGCCAGCAGCCTAAGTCAGGGGATGACCAAAAACATTCAGTACTTC. The full variable domain, with the rest looked up from reference TRBV7-4 and TRBJ2-4, is GAGVSQSPRYKVAKRGRDVALRCDSISGHVTLYWYRQTLGQGSEVLTYSQSDAQRDKSGRPSGRFSAERPERSVSTLKIQRTEQGDSAVYLCASSLSQGMTKNIQYFGAGTRLSVL.

The V call is TRBV2, the J call TRBJ2-2, with TRBD2 identical over 7 bases. CDR3 length: 16 amino acids. Germline V gene sequence: CDR1 SNHLY, CDR2 FYNNEI. Trimming cost V 5 bases and J 0 bases; bases outside gene matches: 6. This CDR3 is CASSLLAVANTGELFF. Here the CDR3 DNA reads TGTGCCAGCAGTCTCCTAGCGGTGGCGAACACCGGGGAGCTGTTTTTT.

The gene calls are TRBV24-1 and TRBJ2-3; D might be TRBD1 or TRBD2, each matching 5 bases. Germline CDR1 reads KGHDR; CDR2 reads SFDVKD. CDR3 length equals 17 residues. V lost 4 bases and J 2 bases, leaving 18 bases between the germline ends. CDR3 DNA: TGTGCCACCAGTGACGTTCGCCGGGACGGAGCCACAGATACGCAGTATTTT. It yields the protein CATSDVRRDGATDTQYF.

The chain has TRBV27 and TRBJ1-6; TRBD1 might be the D (6 bases). The CDR3 covers 17 residues. The V end was cut by 2 bases, the J end by 0 bases, with 11 bases between. The V gene's germline CDR1 is MNHEY and CDR2 SMNVEV (reference sequence). The CDR3 sequence: CASSLITGNSYNSPLHF. In DNA, the CDR3 is TGTGCCAGCAGTTTAATTACAGGGAACTCCTATAATTCACCCCTCCACTTT.

This clonotype was seen ten or more times. This chain uses TRBV20-1 with TRBJ1-4; D uncertain. The CDR3 is 14 residues long. Deletions cut 4 bases from V and 0 bases from J, with 9 bases between. Germline loops: CDR1 DFQATT, CDR2 SNEGSKA (reference sequence). Written as DNA, the CDR3 is TGCAGTGCTACTACACACACAACTAATGAAAAACTGTTTTTT. It encodes CSATTHTTNEKLFF.